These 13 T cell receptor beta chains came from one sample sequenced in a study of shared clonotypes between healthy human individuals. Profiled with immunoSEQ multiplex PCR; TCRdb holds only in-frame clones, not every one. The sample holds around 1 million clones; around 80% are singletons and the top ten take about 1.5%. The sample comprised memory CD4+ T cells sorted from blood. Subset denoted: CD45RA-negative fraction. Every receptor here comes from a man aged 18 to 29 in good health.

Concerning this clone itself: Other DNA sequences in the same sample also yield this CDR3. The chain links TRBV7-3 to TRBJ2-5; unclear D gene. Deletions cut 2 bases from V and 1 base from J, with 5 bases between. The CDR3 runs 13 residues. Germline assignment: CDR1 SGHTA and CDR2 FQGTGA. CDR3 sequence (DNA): TGTGCCAGCAGCTTAGGAACCCAAGAGACCCAGTACTTC. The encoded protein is CASSLGTQETQYF. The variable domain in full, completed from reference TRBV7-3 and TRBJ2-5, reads GAGVSQTPSNKVTEKGKYVELRCDPISGHTALYWYRQSLGQGPEFLIYFQGTGAADDSGLPNDRFFAVRPEGSVSTLKIQRTERGDSAVYLCASSLGTQETQYFGPGTRLLVL.

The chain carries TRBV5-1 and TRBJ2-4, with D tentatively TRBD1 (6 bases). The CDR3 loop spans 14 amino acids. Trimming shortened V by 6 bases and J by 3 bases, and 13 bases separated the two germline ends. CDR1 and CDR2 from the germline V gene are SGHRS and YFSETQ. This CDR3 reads CASKTAGDKNIQYF. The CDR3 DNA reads TGCGCCAGCAAGACGGCAGGGGACAAAAACATTCAGTACTTC. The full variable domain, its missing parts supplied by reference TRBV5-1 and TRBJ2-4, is KAGVTQTPRYLIKTRGQQVTLSCSPISGHRSVSWYQQTPGQGLQFLFEYFSETQRNKGNFPGRFSGRQFSNSRSEMNVSTLELGDSALYLCASKTAGDKNIQYFGAGTRLSVL.

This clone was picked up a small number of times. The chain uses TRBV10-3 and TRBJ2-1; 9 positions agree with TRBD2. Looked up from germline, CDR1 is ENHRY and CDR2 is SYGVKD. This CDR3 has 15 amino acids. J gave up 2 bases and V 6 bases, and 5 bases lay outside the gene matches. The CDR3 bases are TGTGCCATCAGGACGACTAGCGGAACCTACAATGAGCAGTTCTTC. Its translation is CAIRTTSGTYNEQFF.

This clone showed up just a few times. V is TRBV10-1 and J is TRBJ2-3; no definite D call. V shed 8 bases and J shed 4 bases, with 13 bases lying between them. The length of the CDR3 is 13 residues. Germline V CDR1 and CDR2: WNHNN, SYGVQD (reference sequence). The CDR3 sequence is CASPPRGADTQYF. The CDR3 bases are TGCGCCAGCCCTCCACGTGGGGCAGATACGCAGTATTTT.

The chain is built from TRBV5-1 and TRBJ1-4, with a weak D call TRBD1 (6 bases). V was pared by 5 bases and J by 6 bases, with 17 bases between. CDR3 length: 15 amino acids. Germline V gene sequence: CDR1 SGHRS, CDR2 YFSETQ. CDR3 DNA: TGCGCCAGCAGTCTCCAGGGGAGTATGGATGAAAAACTGTTTTTT. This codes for CASSLQGSMDEKLFF.

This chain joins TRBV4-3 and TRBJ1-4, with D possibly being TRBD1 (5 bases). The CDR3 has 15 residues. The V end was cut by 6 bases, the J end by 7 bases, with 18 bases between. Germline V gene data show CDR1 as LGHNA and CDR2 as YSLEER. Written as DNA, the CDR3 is TGCGCCAGCAGACAGCACCCACGGGGGGTTGAAAAACTGTTTTTT. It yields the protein CASRQHPRGVEKLFF.

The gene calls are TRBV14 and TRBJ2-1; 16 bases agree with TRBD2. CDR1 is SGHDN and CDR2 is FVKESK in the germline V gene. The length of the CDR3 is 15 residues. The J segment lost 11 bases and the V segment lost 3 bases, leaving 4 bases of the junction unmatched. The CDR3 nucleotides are TGTGCCAGCAGCCATGGGACTAGCGGGGGGGCTCAGCAGTTCTTC. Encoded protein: CASSHGTSGGAQQFF.

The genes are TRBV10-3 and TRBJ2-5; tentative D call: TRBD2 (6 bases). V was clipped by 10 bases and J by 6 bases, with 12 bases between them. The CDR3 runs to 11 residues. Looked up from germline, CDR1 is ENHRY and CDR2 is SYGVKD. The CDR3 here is CATQEGQTQYF. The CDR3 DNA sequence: TGTGCCACCCAGGAGGGTCAGACCCAGTACTTC.

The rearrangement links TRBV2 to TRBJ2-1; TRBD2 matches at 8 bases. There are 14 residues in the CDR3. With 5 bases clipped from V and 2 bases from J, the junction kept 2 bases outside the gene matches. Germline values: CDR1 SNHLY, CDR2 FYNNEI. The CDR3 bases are TGTGCCAGCAGTTCAGCGGGGGCCTACAATGAGCAGTTCTTC. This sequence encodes CASSSAGAYNEQFF.

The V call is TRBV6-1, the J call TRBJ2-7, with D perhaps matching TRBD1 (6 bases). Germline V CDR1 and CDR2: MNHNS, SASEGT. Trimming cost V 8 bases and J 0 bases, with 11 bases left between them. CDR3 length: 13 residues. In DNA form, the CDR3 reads TGTGCCAGCGGGGGCAGGAGCTCCTACGAGCAGTACTTC. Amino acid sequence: CASGGRSSYEQYF.

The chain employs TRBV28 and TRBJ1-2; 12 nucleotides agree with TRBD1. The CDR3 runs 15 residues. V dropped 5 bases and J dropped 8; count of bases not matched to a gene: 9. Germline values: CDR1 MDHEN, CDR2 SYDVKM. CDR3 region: CASSTPGQGARGYTF. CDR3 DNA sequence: TGTGCCAGCAGTACACCGGGACAGGGGGCGCGGGGCTACACCTTC.

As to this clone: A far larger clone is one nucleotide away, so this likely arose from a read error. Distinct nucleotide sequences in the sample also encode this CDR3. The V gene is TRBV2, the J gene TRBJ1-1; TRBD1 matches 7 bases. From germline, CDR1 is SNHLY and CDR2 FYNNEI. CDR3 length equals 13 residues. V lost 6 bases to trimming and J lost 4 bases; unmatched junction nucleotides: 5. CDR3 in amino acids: CASSQGEGTEAFF. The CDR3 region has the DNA TGTGCCAGCAGCCAGGGGGAGGGCACTGAAGCTTTCTTT.

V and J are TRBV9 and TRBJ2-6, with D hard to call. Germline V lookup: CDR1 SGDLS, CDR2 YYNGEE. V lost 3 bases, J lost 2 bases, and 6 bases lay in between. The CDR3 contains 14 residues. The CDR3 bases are TGTGCCAGCAGCGAGTACGCTGGGGCCAACGTCCTGACTTTC. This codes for CASSEYAGANVLTF.